The clone carrying this TCR beta chain has at least ten counts. These data come from a study of T cells after yellow fever vaccination. Study summary: When fractions had low cell numbers, they were prepared with SMART-Seq v4 Ultra Low Input.

TCRdb fed the 5' RACE reads into MiXCR, producing one record per CDR3 protein. The data hold fewer than 350,000 distinct CDR3 sequences, with around 4.4% observed a single time. The CDR3 extends over 13 amino acids. Trimming took 5 bases from V and 1 from J, leaving 8 bases between them. The germline gives CDR1 SGHVS, CDR2 FNYEAQ. This rearrangement joins TRBV7-6 to TRBJ1-1; a weak D match, TRBD1 (5 bases). This specimen was PBMCs, taken 15 days after the yellow fever booster vaccination. The receptor's source is a man younger than 35 who received the YFV17D yellow fever vaccine. The CDR3 bases are TGTGCCAGCAGCCAAGGGACGAACACTGAAGCTTTCTTT. Protein product: CASSQGTNTEAFF.